Given below is one T cell receptor beta chain in context. The data originate from a study of T cell changes during pregnancy in multiple sclerosis. Sequencing used immunoSEQ multiplex PCR; TCRdb keeps in-frame clones, though not all of them. The sample lists tens of thousands of clones, 85% to 95% occurring once. Per germline, CDR1 SSHAT and CDR2 FNYEAQ (reference sequence). The CDR3 extends over 13 amino acids. V was shortened by 5 bases and J by 4 bases, with 6 bases between the two germline ends. The sequenced sample was peripheral blood, obtained in the first trimester of pregnancy. This sequence joins TRBV7-7 and TRBJ2-6; D is undetermined. The TCR comes from a female donor with multiple sclerosis, enrolled in a pregnancy study. CDR3 sequence (DNA): TGTGCCAGCAGCCTAATGGGGGCCAACGTCCTGACTTTC. As protein: CASSLMGANVLTF.